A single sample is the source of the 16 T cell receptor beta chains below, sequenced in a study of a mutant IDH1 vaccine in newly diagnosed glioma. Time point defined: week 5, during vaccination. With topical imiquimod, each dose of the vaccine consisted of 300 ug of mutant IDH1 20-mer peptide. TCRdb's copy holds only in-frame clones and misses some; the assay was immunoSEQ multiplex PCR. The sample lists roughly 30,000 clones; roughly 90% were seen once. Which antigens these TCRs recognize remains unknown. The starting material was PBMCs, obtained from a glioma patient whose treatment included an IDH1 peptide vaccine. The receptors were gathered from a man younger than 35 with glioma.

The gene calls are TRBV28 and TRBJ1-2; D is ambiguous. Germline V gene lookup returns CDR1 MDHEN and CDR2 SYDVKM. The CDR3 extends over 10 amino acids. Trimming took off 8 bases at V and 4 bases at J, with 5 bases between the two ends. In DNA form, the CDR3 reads TGTGCCAGCGGGAGCTATGGCTACACCTTC. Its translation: CASGSYGYTF.

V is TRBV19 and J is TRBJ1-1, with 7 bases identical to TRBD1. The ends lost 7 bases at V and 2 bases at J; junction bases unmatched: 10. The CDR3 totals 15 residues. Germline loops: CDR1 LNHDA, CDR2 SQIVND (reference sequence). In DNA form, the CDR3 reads TGTGCCAGTATAAGCAGGGGGGACAGTAACACTGAAGCTTTCTTT. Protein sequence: CASISRGDSNTEAFF.

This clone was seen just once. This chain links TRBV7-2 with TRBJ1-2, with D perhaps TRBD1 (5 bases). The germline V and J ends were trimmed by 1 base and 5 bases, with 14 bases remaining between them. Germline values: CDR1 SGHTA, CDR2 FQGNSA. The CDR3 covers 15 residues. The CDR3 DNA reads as TGTGCCAGCAGCTTAGGACGGGGGTTCCGGTATGGCTACACCTTC. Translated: CASSLGRGFRYGYTF.

The CDR3 DNA sequence: TGCAGTGCCCCCCTTGGGCCCCAGCATTTT. Its protein product is CSAPLGPQHF. The chain recombines TRBV20-1 with TRBJ1-5; no firm D call. Germline CDR1 DFQATT, CDR2 SNEGSKA (reference sequence). The CDR3 extends over 10 amino acids. V was clipped by 6 bases and J by 9 bases, with 9 bases between them.

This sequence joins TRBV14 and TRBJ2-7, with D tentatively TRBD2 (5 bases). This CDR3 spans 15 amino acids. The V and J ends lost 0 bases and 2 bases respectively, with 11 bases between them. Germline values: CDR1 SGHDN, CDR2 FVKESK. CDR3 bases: TGTGCCAGCAGCCAAGACACCCGGGGAGCCTACGAGCAGTACTTC. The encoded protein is CASSQDTRGAYEQYF.

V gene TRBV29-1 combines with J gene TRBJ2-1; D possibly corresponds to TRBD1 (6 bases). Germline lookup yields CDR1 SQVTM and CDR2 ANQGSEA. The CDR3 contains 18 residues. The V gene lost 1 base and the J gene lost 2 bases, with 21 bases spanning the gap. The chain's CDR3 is CSVEGVVLGTGPYNEQFF. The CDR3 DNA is TGCAGCGTTGAAGGGGTGGTTTTGGGCACAGGGCCCTACAATGAGCAGTTCTTC.

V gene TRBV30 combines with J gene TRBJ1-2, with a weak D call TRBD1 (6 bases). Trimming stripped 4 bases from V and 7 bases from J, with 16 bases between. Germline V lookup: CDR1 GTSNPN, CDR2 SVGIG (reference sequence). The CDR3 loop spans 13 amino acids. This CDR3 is CAWTLTGGFGYTF. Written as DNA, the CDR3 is TGTGCCTGGACGCTAACGGGGGGCTTTGGCTACACCTTC.

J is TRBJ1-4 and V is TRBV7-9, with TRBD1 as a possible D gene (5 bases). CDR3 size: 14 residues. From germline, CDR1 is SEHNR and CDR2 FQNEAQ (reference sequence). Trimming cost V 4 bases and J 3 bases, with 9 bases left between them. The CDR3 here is CASSSRGPNEKLFF. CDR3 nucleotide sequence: TGTGCCAGCAGCTCCCGGGGCCCTAATGAAAAACTGTTTTTT.

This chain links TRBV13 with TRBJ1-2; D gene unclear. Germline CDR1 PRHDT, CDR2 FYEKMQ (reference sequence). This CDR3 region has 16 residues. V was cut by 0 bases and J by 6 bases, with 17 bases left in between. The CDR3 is CASSLGPGEGSDGYTF. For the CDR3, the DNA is TGTGCCAGCAGCTTAGGCCCCGGGGAAGGTTCGGATGGCTACACCTTC.

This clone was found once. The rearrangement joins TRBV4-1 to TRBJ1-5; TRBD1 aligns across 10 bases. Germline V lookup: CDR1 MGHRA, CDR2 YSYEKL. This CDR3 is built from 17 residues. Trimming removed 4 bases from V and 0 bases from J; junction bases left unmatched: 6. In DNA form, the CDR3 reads TGCGCCAGCAGCCCTGGACAGGGGGGATATAGCAATCAGCCCCAGCATTTT. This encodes CASSPGQGGYSNQPQHF.

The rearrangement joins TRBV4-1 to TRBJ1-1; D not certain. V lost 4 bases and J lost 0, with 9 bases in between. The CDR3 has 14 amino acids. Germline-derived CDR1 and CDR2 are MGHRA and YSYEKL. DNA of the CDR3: TGCGCCAGCAGCCTAGCGGGGATGAACACTGAAGCTTTCTTT. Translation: CASSLAGMNTEAFF.

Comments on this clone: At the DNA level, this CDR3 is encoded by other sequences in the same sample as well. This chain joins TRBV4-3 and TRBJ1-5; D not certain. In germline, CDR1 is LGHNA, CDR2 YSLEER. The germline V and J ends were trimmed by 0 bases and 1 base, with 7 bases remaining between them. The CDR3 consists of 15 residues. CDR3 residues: CASSQDRGSNQPQHF. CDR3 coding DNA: TGCGCCAGCAGCCAAGATCGAGGGAGCAATCAGCCCCAGCATTTT.

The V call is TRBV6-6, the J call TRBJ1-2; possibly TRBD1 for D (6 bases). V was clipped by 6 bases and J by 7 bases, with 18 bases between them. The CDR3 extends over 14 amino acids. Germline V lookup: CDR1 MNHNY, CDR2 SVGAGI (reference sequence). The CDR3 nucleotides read TGTGCCAGCAGCCTGGGAGGGGGATTGCGTGGCTACACCTTC. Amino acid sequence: CASSLGGGLRGYTF.

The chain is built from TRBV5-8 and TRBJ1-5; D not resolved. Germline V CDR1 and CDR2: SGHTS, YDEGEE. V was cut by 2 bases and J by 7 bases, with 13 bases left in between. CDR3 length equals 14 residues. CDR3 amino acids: CASSFGRPQQPQHF. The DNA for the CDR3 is TGTGCCAGCAGCTTTGGCAGGCCCCAGCAGCCCCAGCATTTT. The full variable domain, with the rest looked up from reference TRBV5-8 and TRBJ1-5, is EAGVTQSPTHLIKTRGQQATLRCSPISGHTSVYWYQQALGLGLQFLLWYDEGEERNRGNFPPRFSGRQFPNYSSELNVNALELEDSALYLCASSFGRPQQPQHFGDGTRLSIL.

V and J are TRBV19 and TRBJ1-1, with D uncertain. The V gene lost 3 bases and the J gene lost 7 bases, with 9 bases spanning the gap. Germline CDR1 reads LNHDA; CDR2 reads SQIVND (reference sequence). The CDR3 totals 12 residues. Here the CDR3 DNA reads TGTGCCAGTAGTATCCGACGCTTTGAAGCTTTCTTT. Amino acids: CASSIRRFEAFF.

CDR3 amino acids: CSVIERLRLYF. CDR3 sequence (DNA): TGCAGCGTTATTGAGCGGCTAAGACTGTACTTC. The chain joins TRBV29-1 to TRBJ2-7; tentatively, D is TRBD2 (5 bases). The germline V gene encodes CDR1 SQVTM and CDR2 ANQGSEA. The CDR3 runs to 11 residues. The V gene lost 5 bases and the J gene lost 12 bases, with 17 bases spanning the gap.